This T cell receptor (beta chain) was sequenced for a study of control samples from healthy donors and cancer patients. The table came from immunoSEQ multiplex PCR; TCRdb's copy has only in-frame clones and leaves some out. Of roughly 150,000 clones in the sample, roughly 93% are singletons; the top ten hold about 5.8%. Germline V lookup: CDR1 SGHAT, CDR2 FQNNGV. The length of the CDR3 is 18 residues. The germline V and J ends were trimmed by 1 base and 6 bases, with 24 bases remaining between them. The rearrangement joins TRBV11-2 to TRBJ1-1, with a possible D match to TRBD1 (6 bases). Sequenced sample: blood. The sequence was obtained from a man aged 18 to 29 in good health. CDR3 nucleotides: TGTGCCAGCAGCTTAGTCTTTCGGCAGGGGCCACAGTCCCCTGAAGCTTTCTTT. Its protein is CASSLVFRQGPQSPEAFF.